Below, one TCR beta chain is given with its context. There is no known antigen for this receptor. Base qualities are not at hand, and no much larger clone is one base apart. Each collaborating institution followed its own protocols to collect whole blood in K2EDTA tubes. For TCRbeta analysis, collaborators shipped samples in one of three forms: frozen whole blood, isolated PBMCs, or DNA extracted from either of those sample types. This entry belongs to a study of blood T cell repertoires in COVID-19 (dated by TCRdb to the early 2020s). Describing the broader study: Samples covering the acute and convalescent phases of COVID-19 were provided by collaborators in the United States, Italy and Spain. The prospective study material was composed of cDNA or gDNA derived from T cells, B-cell-depleted T cells, or PBMCs. The dataset comprised deeply sampled blood TCRbeta repertoires from subjects exposed to, actively infected with, or recovered from COVID-19. The repertoires were made available in a free public database intended to serve as a resource for research on the immune response to SARS-CoV-2. The samples were drawn from two sources: the first 160 participants of the ongoing ImmuneRACE study, and over 950 subjects contributed by 6 global collaborators. A de-identified subject ID, COVID-19 status, age in years and sex were almost always included in the sample metadata. Where HLA class I and class II types were available, the types were taken from metadata supplied by the sample provider, not from assay-based typing.

The investigation overall reported the following: How much clinical and demographic metadata was included differed by source and by participant, and the metadata was provided uncurated.

The germline ends are 20 bases apart after V is trimmed by 8 bases and J by 4 bases. Its CDR3 holds 15 amino acids, cysteine through phenylalanine. The read is trimmed to its CDR3 DNA, 45 bases read in frame from base 1. CDR1 MGHDK and CDR2 SYGVNS are derived from the germline V gene. TCRbeta CDR3 regions were amplified from genomic DNA using the immunoSEQ Assay, a bias-controlled multiplex PCR. In the authors' own workflow: Nucleated cell counts per sample were estimated from amplification of reference gene primers within the assay. To quantify the absolute abundance of each unique TCRbeta CDR3 rearrangement, sequence reads were collapsed and filtered. For each sample, productive Simpson clonality was calculated by taking the square root of Simpson's diversity index across productive rearrangements. The table was pulled from immuneACCESS by TCRdb, which kept in-frame rearrangements only. Such tables lose some clones; where checked, under half of the loss comes from unresolved V genes, and the rest has no known cause. From that table come the V and J calls and clone size; the DNA was used to work out D and trimming. The sample profile shows tens of thousands of clones; about 75% of them were found once. The top ten constitute about 9% of the sample.

This TCR was recovered from a man between 65 and 85 years old with active or convalescent COVID-19. The source material was peripheral blood. This chain is built from TRBV25-1 and TRBJ2-5, with TRBD1 as a weak D call on 5 bases. The base sequence is TGTGCCAGCGGTAAAACCTGGGGCAGAACAGAGACCCAGTACTTC. It specifies CASGKTWGRTETQYF.